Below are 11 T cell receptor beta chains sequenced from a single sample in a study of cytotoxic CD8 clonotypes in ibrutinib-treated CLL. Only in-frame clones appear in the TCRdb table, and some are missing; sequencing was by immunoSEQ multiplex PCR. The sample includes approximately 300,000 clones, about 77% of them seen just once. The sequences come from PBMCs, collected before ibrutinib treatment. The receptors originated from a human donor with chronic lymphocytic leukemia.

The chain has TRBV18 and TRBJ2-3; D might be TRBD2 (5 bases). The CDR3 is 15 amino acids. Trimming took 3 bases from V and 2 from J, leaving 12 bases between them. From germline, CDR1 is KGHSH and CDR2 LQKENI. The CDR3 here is CASSPRRTDTDTQYF. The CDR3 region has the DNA TGTGCCAGCTCACCCCGGCGGACTGACACAGATACGCAGTATTTT.

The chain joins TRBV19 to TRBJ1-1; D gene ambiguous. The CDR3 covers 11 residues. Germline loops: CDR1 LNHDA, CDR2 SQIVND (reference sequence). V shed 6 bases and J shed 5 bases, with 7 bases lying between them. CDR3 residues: CASSFGTEAFF. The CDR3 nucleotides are TGTGCCAGTAGCTTCGGGACTGAAGCTTTCTTT. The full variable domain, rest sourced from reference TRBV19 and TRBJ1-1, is DGGITQSPKYLFRKEGQNVTLSCEQNLNHDAMYWYRQDPGQGLRLIYYSQIVNDFQKGDIAEGYSVSREKKESFPLTVTSAQKNPTAFYLCASSFGTEAFFGQGTRLTVV.

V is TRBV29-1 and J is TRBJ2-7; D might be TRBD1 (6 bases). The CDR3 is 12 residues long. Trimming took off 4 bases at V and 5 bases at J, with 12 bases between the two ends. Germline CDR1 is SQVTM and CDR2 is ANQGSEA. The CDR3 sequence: CSVGRDNDEQYF. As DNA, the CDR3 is TGCAGCGTTGGTCGGGACAACGACGAGCAGTACTTC.

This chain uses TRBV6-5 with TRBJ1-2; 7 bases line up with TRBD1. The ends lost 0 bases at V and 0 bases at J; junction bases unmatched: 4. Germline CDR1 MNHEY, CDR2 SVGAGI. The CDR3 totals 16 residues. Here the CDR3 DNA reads TGTGCCAGCAGTTACTCGACAGGGATGTCTAACTATGGCTACACCTTC. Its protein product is CASSYSTGMSNYGYTF.

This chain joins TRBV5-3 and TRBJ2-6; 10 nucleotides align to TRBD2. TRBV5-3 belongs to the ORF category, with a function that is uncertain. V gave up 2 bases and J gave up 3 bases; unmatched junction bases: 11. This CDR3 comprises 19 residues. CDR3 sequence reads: CARSLGEASGRGGANVLTF. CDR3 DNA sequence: TGTGCCAGAAGCTTAGGTGAGGCTAGCGGGAGAGGTGGGGCCAACGTCCTGACTTTC.

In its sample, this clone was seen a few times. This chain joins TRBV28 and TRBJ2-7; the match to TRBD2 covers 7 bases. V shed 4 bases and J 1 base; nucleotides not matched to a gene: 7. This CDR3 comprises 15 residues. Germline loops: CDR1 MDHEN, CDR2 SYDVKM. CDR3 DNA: TGTGCCAGCAGTTCCCTAGCGGAACTGTCCTACGAGCAGTACTTC. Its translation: CASSSLAELSYEQYF.

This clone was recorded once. CDR3 in DNA: TGTGCCAGCAGTACACGGGGGAGTGGTGAAAAACTGTTTTTT. Its protein is CASSTRGSGEKLFF. J is TRBJ1-4 and V is TRBV6-5, with D perhaps TRBD1 (5 bases). CDR3 length equals 14 residues. V lost 5 bases and J 7 bases, leaving 14 bases between the germline ends. Per the germline V gene, CDR1 is MNHEY and CDR2 is SVGAGI.

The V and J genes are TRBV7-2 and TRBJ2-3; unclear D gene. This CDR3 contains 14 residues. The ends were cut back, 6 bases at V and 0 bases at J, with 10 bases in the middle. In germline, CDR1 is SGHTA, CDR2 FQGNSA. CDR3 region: CASRVQSSTDTQYF. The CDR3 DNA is TGTGCCAGCAGGGTTCAATCTAGCACAGATACGCAGTATTTT.

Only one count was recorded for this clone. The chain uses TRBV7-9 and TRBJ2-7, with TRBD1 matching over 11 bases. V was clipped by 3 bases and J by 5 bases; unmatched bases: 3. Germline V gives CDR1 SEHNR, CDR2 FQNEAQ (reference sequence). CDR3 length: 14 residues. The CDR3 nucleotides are TGTGCCAGCAGCTTTTGGGACAGGGGGAACGAGCAGTACTTC. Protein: CASSFWDRGNEQYF. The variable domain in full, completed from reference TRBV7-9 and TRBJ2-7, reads DTGVSQNPRHKITKRGQNVTFRCDPISEHNRLYWYRQTLGQGPEFLTYFQNEAQLEKSRLLSDRFSAERPKGSFSTLEIQRTEQGDSAMYLCASSFWDRGNEQYFGPGTRLTVT.

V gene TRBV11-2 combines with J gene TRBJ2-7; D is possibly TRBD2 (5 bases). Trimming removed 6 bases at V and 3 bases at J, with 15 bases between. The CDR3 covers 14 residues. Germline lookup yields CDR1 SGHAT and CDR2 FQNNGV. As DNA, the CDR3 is TGTGCCAGCAGAGTAAATCGGGGTAACTACGAGCAGTACTTC. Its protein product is CASRVNRGNYEQYF.

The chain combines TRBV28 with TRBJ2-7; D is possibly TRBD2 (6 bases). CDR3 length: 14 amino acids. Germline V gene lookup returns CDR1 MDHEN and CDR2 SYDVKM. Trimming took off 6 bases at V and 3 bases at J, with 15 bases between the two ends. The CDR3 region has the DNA TGTGCCAGCAGCGGGGAGGCTCCCTTCTACGAGCAGTACTTC. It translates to CASSGEAPFYEQYF.